This T cell receptor beta chain was recovered during a study of human T cells and chemical hapten exposure. General study points: Donor immune responses may differ from healthy people's, since all donors had alopecia.

Note on this clonotype: The antigen is not known.

Noted time point: pre-sensitization, week 0. Treatment: therapeutic diphenylcyclopropenone sensitization with weekly scalp DPC. Researchers sampled blood before each patch test went on. The CDR3 runs to 16 residues. V gave up 5 bases and J gave up 6 bases, with 20 bases separating them. The germline V gene encodes CDR1 MDHEN and CDR2 SYDVKM. The library labeled individual cDNA molecules by adding unique molecular identifiers to them. TCRdb fed the RACE reads into MiXCR, producing one record per CDR3 protein. The sample holds some 330,000 distinct CDR3 sequences, around 5.5% seen once. The receptor was derived from a woman under 30 with alopecia areata. Some clones in this sample may be carry-over from other donors' samples. This chain uses TRBV28 with TRBJ2-1; D is perhaps TRBD2 (6 bases). The specimen was whole blood, collected in connection with sensitization to the hapten diphenylcyclopropenone (DPC). In nucleotides, the CDR3 is TGTGCCAGCAGTCCCTCGGACTTCCTCGGGGGCAATGAGCAGTTCTTC. Its translation is CASSPSDFLGGNEQFF.